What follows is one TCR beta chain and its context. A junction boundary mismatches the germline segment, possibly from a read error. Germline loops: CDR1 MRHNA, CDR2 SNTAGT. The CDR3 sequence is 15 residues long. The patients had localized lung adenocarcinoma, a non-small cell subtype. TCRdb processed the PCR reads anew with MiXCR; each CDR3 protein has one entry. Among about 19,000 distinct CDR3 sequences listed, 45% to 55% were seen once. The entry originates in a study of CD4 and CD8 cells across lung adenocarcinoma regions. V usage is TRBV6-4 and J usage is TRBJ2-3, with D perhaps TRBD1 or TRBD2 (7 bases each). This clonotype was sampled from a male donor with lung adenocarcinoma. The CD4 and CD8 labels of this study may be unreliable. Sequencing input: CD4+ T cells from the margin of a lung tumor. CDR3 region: CSRGDGSGNADTQYF. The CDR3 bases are TGTTCCAGGGGGGACGGGAGCGGGAATGCAGATACGCAGTATTTT.